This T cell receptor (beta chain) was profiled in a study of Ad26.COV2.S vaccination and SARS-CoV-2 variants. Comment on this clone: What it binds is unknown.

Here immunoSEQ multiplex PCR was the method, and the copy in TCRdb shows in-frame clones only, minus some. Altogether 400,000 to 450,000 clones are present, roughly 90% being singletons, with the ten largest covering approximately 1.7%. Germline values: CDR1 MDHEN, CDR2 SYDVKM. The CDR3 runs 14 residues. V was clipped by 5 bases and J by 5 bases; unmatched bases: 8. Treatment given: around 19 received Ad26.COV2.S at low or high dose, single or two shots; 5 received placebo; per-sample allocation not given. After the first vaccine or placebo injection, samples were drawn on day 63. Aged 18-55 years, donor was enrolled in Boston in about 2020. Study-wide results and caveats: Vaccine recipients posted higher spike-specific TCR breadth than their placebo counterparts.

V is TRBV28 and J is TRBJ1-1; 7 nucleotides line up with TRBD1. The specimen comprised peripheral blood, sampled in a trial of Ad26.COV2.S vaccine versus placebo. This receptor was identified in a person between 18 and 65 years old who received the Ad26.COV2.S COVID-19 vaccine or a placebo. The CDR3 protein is CASSPQGGRTEAFF. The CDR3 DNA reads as TGTGCCAGCAGTCCCCAGGGGGGGAGAACTGAAGCTTTCTTT.